The 30 T cell receptor beta chains given below trace back to one sample, sequenced in a study of T cell repertoires in cytomegalovirus infection. Their antigens are not known. TCRdb re-called the reads with MiXCR, one entry per CDR3 protein. The table lists under 300,000 distinct CDR3 sequences, approximately 22% of them singletons, with roughly 19% in the top ten. This material consisted of cultured PBMCs, taken from culture after CMV antigen stimulation. The receptors come from a human donor in good health (CMV status not recorded). Some clones in this sample may be carry-over from other donors' samples.

This clonotype was found a few times. This chain uses TRBV7-3 with TRBJ2-3; D is unresolved. The length of the CDR3 is 13 residues. The V gene lost 5 bases and the J gene lost 7 bases, with 13 bases spanning the gap. Germline assignment: CDR1 SGHTA and CDR2 FQGTGA. The CDR3 protein is CASSTDPGNTQYF. CDR3 nucleotides: TGTGCCAGCAGCACAGACCCAGGAAATACGCAGTATTTT.

The chain uses TRBV28 and TRBJ2-5, with 10 bases that match TRBD2. Per the germline V gene, CDR1 is MDHEN and CDR2 is SYDVKM. CDR3 length: 17 amino acids. With V trimmed by 6 bases and J by 2 bases, 12 bases remained unmatched. The chain's CDR3 is CASSLRWSGRAQETQYF. In nucleotides, the CDR3 is TGTGCCAGCAGCCTAAGGTGGAGCGGGAGGGCTCAAGAGACCCAGTACTTC.

This clonotype was recorded many times. The CDR3 protein is CASSAELAGEWNEQFF. The DNA of the CDR3 is TGTGCCAGCAGCGCGGAACTAGCGGGAGAATGGAATGAGCAGTTCTTC. The chain couples TRBV7-2 to TRBJ2-1, with TRBD2 matching over 11 bases. Germline V gene sequence: CDR1 SGHTA, CDR2 FQGNSA. This CDR3 has 16 residues. Trimming at V came to 5 bases and at J to 7 bases, leaving 10 bases not matched to a gene.

This clonotype was detected once. V is TRBV19 and J is TRBJ1-5; D remains unclear. Between the trimmed V and J ends, which lost 5 bases and 5 bases, there was a span of 4 bases. Germline V gene sequence: CDR1 LNHDA, CDR2 SQIVND (reference sequence). The CDR3 spans 11 residues. CDR3 DNA: TGTGCCAGTAGTGATCATCAGCCCCAGCATTTT. It is translated as CASSDHQPQHF.

A few counts support this clonotype. The rearrangement uses TRBV29-1 and TRBJ2-7, with a weak D call TRBD2 (6 bases). The CDR3 is 13 residues long. The germline V gene has CDR1 SQVTM and CDR2 ANQGSEA. V was clipped by 1 base and J by 2 bases, with 9 bases between them. The CDR3 DNA sequence: TGCAGCGTTGAAGGGGACTTTGCCTACGAGCAGTACTTC. Its protein is CSVEGDFAYEQYF.

The rearrangement uses TRBV20-1 and TRBJ1-2; unclear D gene. This CDR3 is 12 amino acids long. Germline loops: CDR1 DFQATT, CDR2 SNEGSKA (reference sequence). Trimming took off 4 bases at V and 8 bases at J, with 14 bases between the two ends. The CDR3 bases are TGCAGTGCTACTGAGGGCTTTTTAGGCTACACCTTC. Its protein product is CSATEGFLGYTF.

This clonotype has just a few counts. This CDR3 reads CASSMTRSETQYF. Written as DNA, the CDR3 is TGTGCCAGCAGTATGACTAGATCAGAGACCCAGTACTTC. V and J are TRBV27 and TRBJ2-5, with D possibly being TRBD2 (6 bases). V gave up 5 bases and J gave up 4 bases, with 11 bases separating them. Germline CDR1 is MNHEY and CDR2 is SMNVEV (reference sequence). This CDR3 comprises 13 residues.

This clonotype showed up just a few times. The V call is TRBV20-1, the J call TRBJ2-3; D is unclear. The CDR3 contains 14 residues. Germline CDR1 DFQATT, CDR2 SNEGSKA (reference sequence). The V gene lost 5 bases and the J gene lost 0 bases, with 12 bases spanning the gap. In DNA form, the CDR3 reads TGCAGTGCTCTGACATACACTAGCACAGATACGCAGTATTTT. It translates to CSALTYTSTDTQYF.

At least ten counts were recorded for this clonotype. The rearrangement uses TRBV12-3 or TRBV12-4 and TRBJ1-2; maybe TRBD1 (5 bases). V gave up 3 bases and J gave up 8 bases, with 13 bases separating them. This CDR3 is built from 13 residues. CDR3 region: CASSLSRVGGYTF. For the CDR3, the DNA is TGTGCCAGCAGTTTGTCCAGGGTTGGCGGCTACACCTTC.

This clonotype was counted a few times. The chain recombines TRBV24-1 with TRBJ2-1, with 14 bases aligning to TRBD2. V gave up 3 bases and J gave up 9 bases; unmatched junction bases: 9. This CDR3 comprises 17 residues. Germline-derived CDR1 and CDR2 are KGHDR and SFDVKD. The CDR3 loop is CATSDRTSGRSAGEQFF. Here the CDR3 DNA reads TGTGCCACCAGTGATCGGACTAGCGGGAGGTCCGCGGGTGAGCAGTTCTTC.

The chain employs TRBV18 and TRBJ2-3; TRBD2 agrees at 7 bases. Germline-derived CDR1 and CDR2 are KGHSH and LQKENI. With 2 bases clipped from V and 0 bases from J, the junction kept 8 bases outside the gene matches. The CDR3 covers 17 residues. The CDR3 region is CASSPRLLAESTDTQYF. The CDR3 DNA is TGTGCCAGCTCACCAAGGCTCCTAGCGGAGAGCACAGATACGCAGTATTTT.

This clonotype appeared many times. The J gene is TRBJ1-3, the V gene TRBV7-8; unclear D gene. CDR3 size: 16 residues. The germline V gene encodes CDR1 SGHVS and CDR2 FQNEAQ. V was trimmed by 5 bases and J by 0 bases, leaving 14 bases between them. For the CDR3, the DNA is TGTGCCAGCAGCCCCGGGCGGAGTATCTCTGGAAACACCATATATTTT. The encoded protein is CASSPGRSISGNTIYF.

The chain couples TRBV20-1 to TRBJ1-1, with 7 nucleotides matching TRBD1. The CDR3 contains 15 residues. The germline gives CDR1 DFQATT, CDR2 SNEGSKA (reference sequence). After removal of 3 bases from V and 0 bases from J, the junction contained 7 bases not matched to a gene. The CDR3 sequence is CSASERGRMNTEAFF. Here the CDR3 DNA reads TGCAGTGCTAGTGAGAGGGGGCGAATGAACACTGAAGCTTTCTTT.

This clonotype showed up many times. V and J are TRBV7-2 and TRBJ1-5; 7 bases are a match to TRBD1. The CDR3 loop spans 14 amino acids. With 3 bases clipped from V and 2 bases from J, the junction kept 1 base outside the gene matches. Germline lookup yields CDR1 SGHTA and CDR2 FQGNSA. The CDR3 region is CASSFDRGNQPQHF. The CDR3 DNA reads TGTGCCAGCAGCTTCGACAGGGGCAATCAGCCCCAGCATTTT. Variable domain in full (rest from reference TRBV7-2 and TRBJ1-5): GAGVSQSPSNKVTEKGKDVELRCDPISGHTALYWYRQSLGQGLEFLIYFQGNSAPDKSGLPSDRFSAERTGGSVSTLTIQRTQQEDSAVYLCASSFDRGNQPQHFGDGTRLSIL.

The V gene is TRBV10-1, the J gene TRBJ2-7; 9 bases are a match to TRBD1. The CDR3 has 13 residues. CDR1 and CDR2 from the germline V gene are WNHNN and SYGVQD (reference sequence). The trim removed 5 bases at V and 4 bases at J, leaving 3 bases unmatched. The CDR3 protein is CASSPGTGYEQYV. The CDR3 nucleotides read TGCGCCAGCAGTCCCGGGACAGGGTACGAGCAGTACGTC.

This clonotype has more than one count but fewer than ten. The gene calls are TRBV27 and TRBJ1-2; D is unclear. Per the germline V gene, CDR1 is MNHEY and CDR2 is SMNVEV (reference sequence). The CDR3 has 17 amino acids. Trimming shortened V by 4 bases and J by 4 bases, and 22 bases separated the two germline ends. Here the CDR3 reads CASSSSGPFVRGYGYTF. Here the CDR3 DNA reads TGTGCCAGCAGTTCCTCCGGGCCATTTGTTAGAGGCTATGGCTACACCTTC.

This clonotype was seen only a few times. This chain connects TRBV12-3 or TRBV12-4 to TRBJ1-1; D uncertain. With 6 bases removed from V and 8 bases from J, the gap between germline ends came to 10 bases. The CDR3 runs to 11 residues. CDR3 in DNA: TGTGCCAGCAGATCAGGCGTAGAAGCTTTCTTT. It is translated as CASRSGVEAFF.

This clonotype was seen at least ten times. The chain couples TRBV7-2 to TRBJ2-5; weak D call: TRBD1 (6 bases). The ends were cut back, 2 bases at V and 0 bases at J, with 13 bases in the middle. The CDR3 spans 16 residues. CDR1 SGHTA and CDR2 FQGNSA come from the germline V gene. Here the CDR3 reads CASSLPLRGNQETQYF. The DNA for the CDR3 is TGTGCCAGCAGCTTACCCCTGAGGGGGAACCAAGAGACCCAGTACTTC. The complete variable domain, with remaining parts taken from reference TRBV7-2 and TRBJ2-5, reads GAGVSQSPSNKVTEKGKDVELRCDPISGHTALYWYRQSLGQGLEFLIYFQGNSAPDKSGLPSDRFSAERTGGSVSTLTIQRTQQEDSAVYLCASSLPLRGNQETQYFGPGTRLLVL.

This clonotype was counted at least ten times. The chain employs TRBV7-9 and TRBJ2-1, with D tentatively TRBD2 (6 bases). V was clipped by 7 bases and J by 2 bases, with 15 bases between them. Germline V gene data show CDR1 as SEHNR and CDR2 as FQNEAQ (reference sequence). This CDR3 spans 15 amino acids. CDR3 loop: CASTFQLATYNEQFF. The CDR3, as DNA: TGTGCCAGCACCTTCCAACTAGCAACCTACAATGAGCAGTTCTTC.

There are a few counts of this clonotype. The chain combines TRBV6-1 with TRBJ2-1, with D possibly matching TRBD1 (5 bases). There are 13 residues in the CDR3. The V and J ends lost 2 bases and 5 bases respectively, with 7 bases between them. Germline V gene lookup returns CDR1 MNHNS and CDR2 SASEGT. The CDR3 is CASSEQGHNEQFF. Written as DNA, the CDR3 is TGTGCCAGCAGTGAACAGGGCCACAATGAGCAGTTCTTC.

There are a few counts of this clonotype. The gene calls are TRBV19 and TRBJ2-2, with 7 positions matching TRBD2. Trimming removed 3 bases from V and 6 bases from J; junction bases left unmatched: 7. CDR3 length: 15 amino acids. Germline V gene data show CDR1 as LNHDA and CDR2 as SQIVND (reference sequence). The CDR3 reads CASSIISGWPGELFF. In DNA, the CDR3 is TGTGCCAGTAGTATTATTAGCGGGTGGCCCGGGGAGCTGTTTTTT.

The V call is TRBV6-2 or TRBV6-3, the J call TRBJ1-2, with TRBD1 as a possible D gene (6 bases). The germline CDR1 and CDR2 sequences are MNHEY and SVGEGT. The CDR3 loop spans 16 amino acids. V shed 6 bases and J shed 2 bases, with 19 bases lying between them. The CDR3 spells CASRTTGTALNYGYTF. The CDR3 DNA is TGTGCCAGCAGAACTACAGGGACGGCACTCAACTATGGCTACACCTTC.

The rearrangement joins TRBV9 to TRBJ2-5, with D uncertain. Germline V gene data show CDR1 as SGDLS and CDR2 as YYNGEE. The CDR3 length is 14 residues. V was shortened by 1 base and J by 4 bases, with 11 bases between the two germline ends. The CDR3 here is CASSVSGALETQYF. In DNA form, the CDR3 reads TGTGCCAGCAGCGTATCCGGTGCGTTAGAGACCCAGTACTTC.

V and J are TRBV7-9 and TRBJ2-5; D is uncertain. Germline V gene data show CDR1 as SEHNR and CDR2 as FQNEAQ (reference sequence). This CDR3 has 12 residues. V dropped 2 bases and J dropped 5 bases, with 6 bases sitting between them. CDR3 protein: CASSLQVETQYF. CDR3 nucleotides: TGTGCCAGCAGCTTACAGGTTGAGACCCAGTACTTC. The full variable domain, completed using reference TRBV7-9 and TRBJ2-5, is DTGVSQNPRHKITKRGQNVTFRCDPISEHNRLYWYRQTLGQGPEFLTYFQNEAQLEKSRLLSDRFSAERPKGSFSTLEIQRTEQGDSAMYLCASSLQVETQYFGPGTRLLVL.

There are many counts of this clonotype. DNA for the CDR3: TGTGCCAGCAGCAAAGGGACAGGCTCCTACGAGCAGTACGTC. Its translation is CASSKGTGSYEQYV. The chain uses TRBV7-8 and TRBJ2-7, with TRBD1 identical over 8 bases. The CDR3 sequence is 14 residues long. The J segment lost 0 bases and the V segment lost 5 bases, leaving 3 bases of the junction unmatched. Germline V CDR1 and CDR2: SGHVS, FQNEAQ.

This clonotype was counted at least ten times. This chain links TRBV6-2 or TRBV6-3 with TRBJ1-4, with D unresolved. V dropped 0 bases and J dropped 3 bases, with 17 bases sitting between them. The CDR3 is 18 residues long. The germline V gene encodes CDR1 MNHEY and CDR2 SVGEGT. CDR3: CASSYSTHSSEPNEKLFF. The CDR3 nucleotides read TGTGCCAGCAGTTACTCGACCCACAGCAGCGAACCTAATGAAAAACTGTTTTTT.

This clonotype was detected a few times. This chain connects TRBV15 to TRBJ2-3, with D maybe TRBD2 (6 bases). The CDR3 runs 15 residues. V lost 0 bases, J lost 0 bases, and 7 bases lay in between. Germline V gives CDR1 LNHNV, CDR2 YYDKDF (reference sequence). In nucleotides, the CDR3 is TGTGCCACCAGCAGAGATGGGACTAGCACAGATACGCAGTATTTT. Protein product: CATSRDGTSTDTQYF.

This clonotype has ten or more counts. As the CDR3 is not closed by the conserved phenylalanine or tryptophan, this likely results from a read error. It is unclear where the CDR3 begins or ends on the DNA, so no DNA is shown, and the CDR3 is as TCRdb lists it. The V call is TRBV28, the J call TRBJ2-3; the table's D gene call, TRBD2, was not cross checked with the DNA. Both ends counted, the CDR3 spans 12 residues. CDR1 MDHEN and CDR2 SYDVKM come from the germline V gene. CDR3 loop: CASRSTSGAGHL.

The rearrangement uses TRBV12-5 and TRBJ1-1, with D unresolved. CDR1 is LGHNT, CDR2 FRNRAP, per germline. V dropped 3 bases and J dropped 8 bases, with 10 bases sitting between them. The CDR3 spans 12 residues. CDR3 protein: CASGFDRSEAFF. In nucleotides, the CDR3 is TGTGCTAGTGGTTTTGATAGATCCGAAGCTTTCTTT. Looking up the rest from reference TRBV12-5 and TRBJ1-1 gives the full variable domain: DARVTQTPRHKVTEMGQEVTMRCQPILGHNTVFWYRQTMMQGLELLAYFRNRAPLDDSGMPKDRFSAEMPDATLATLKIQPSEPRDSAVYFCASGFDRSEAFFGQGTRLTVV.

This chain uses TRBV5-1 with TRBJ2-4; TRBD2 is a possible D gene (6 bases). CDR3 length equals 15 residues. The germline V gene has CDR1 SGHRS and CDR2 YFSETQ. V lost 0 bases, J lost 7 bases, and 14 bases lay in between. The CDR3 protein is CASSLEVGSLNIQYF. The CDR3 DNA is TGCGCCAGCAGCTTGGAAGTCGGGAGCTTGAACATTCAGTACTTC.